The rows below give T cell receptor beta chains drawn from one sample of a study of sequential checkpoint blockade in melanoma. TCRdb's copy holds only in-frame clones and misses some; the assay was immunoSEQ multiplex PCR. This sample has about 8,200 clones; roughly 60% occur once, and the top ten carry approximately 18%. This material consisted of CD8+ T cells sorted from blood (inferred from file names), taken from a patient given nivolumab and ipilimumab in sequence. These receptors were obtained from a human donor with melanoma. CDR3s include the opening cysteine and the closing phenylalanine or tryptophan. A D gene is named only where the DNA matches it firmly. Size tells how often a clone was seen (once, few, many) or the class of an expanded clone, and some rows leave it out.

abundance: NA; d_gene: NA; j_gene: TRBJ2-7; v_gene: TRBV7-9; CDR3aa: CASSGRGGAHSYEQYF; CDR3nt: TGTGCCAGCAGCGGGCGAGGCGGGGCCCACTCCTACGAGCAGTACTTC
abundance: NA; d_gene: NA; j_gene: TRBJ2-7; v_gene: TRBV6-5; CDR3aa: CASSGQSSYEQYF; CDR3nt: TGTGCCAGCAGTGGACAGAGCTCCTACGAGCAGTACTTC
abundance: NA; d_gene: NA; j_gene: TRBJ2-7; v_gene: TRBV6-5; CDR3aa: CASSPGTAYEQYF; CDR3nt: TGTGCCAGCAGCCCCGGGACTGCCTACGAGCAGTACTTC
abundance: NA; d_gene: NA; j_gene: TRBJ2-7; v_gene: TRBV6-1; CDR3aa: CASSEGGRSYEQYF; CDR3nt: TGTGCCAGCAGTGAAGGGGGGCGCTCCTACGAGCAGTACTTC
abundance: NA; d_gene: TRBD1; j_gene: TRBJ2-7; v_gene: TRBV6-1; CDR3aa: CASSEGTGWVYEQYF; CDR3nt: TGTGCCAGCAGTGAGGGGACAGGGTGGGTCTACGAGCAGTACTTC
abundance: few; d_gene: NA; j_gene: TRBJ2-7; v_gene: TRBV4-3; CDR3aa: CASSQGLGAPYEQYF; CDR3nt: TGCGCCAGCAGCCAGGGACTTGGGGCTCCCTACGAGCAGTACTTC
abundance: NA; d_gene: TRBD1; j_gene: TRBJ1-6; v_gene: TRBV18; CDR3aa: CASGDRAYNSPLHF; CDR3nt: TGTGCCAGCGGGGACAGGGCTTATAATTCACCCCTCCACTTT
abundance: NA; d_gene: NA; j_gene: TRBJ1-5; v_gene: TRBV9; CDR3aa: CASSSRGQPQHF; CDR3nt: TGTGCCAGCAGCTCCAGGGGTCAGCCCCAGCATTTT
abundance: few; d_gene: NA; j_gene: TRBJ2-7; v_gene: TRBV4-2; CDR3aa: CASSQRKRDEQYF; CDR3nt: TGTGCCAGCAGCCAAAGGAAGCGGGACGAGCAGTACTTC
abundance: medium-sized; d_gene: NA; j_gene: TRBJ1-5; v_gene: TRBV4-1; CDR3aa: CASSPDIYSNQPQHF; CDR3nt: TGCGCCAGCAGCCCCGACATATATAGCAATCAGCCCCAGCATTTT
abundance: NA; d_gene: NA; j_gene: TRBJ1-2; v_gene: TRBV13; CDR3aa: CASSSSPGESDGYTF; CDR3nt: TGTGCCAGCAGCTCAAGTCCAGGGGAATCGGACGGCTACACCTTC
abundance: few; d_gene: TRBD1; j_gene: TRBJ1-2; v_gene: TRBV29-1; CDR3aa: CSVYRGGGYTF; CDR3nt: TGCAGCGTTTACAGGGGCGGGGGCTACACCTTC
abundance: few; d_gene: TRBD2; j_gene: TRBJ2-1; v_gene: TRBV2; CDR3aa: CASREGGAGGLAQFF; CDR3nt: TGTGCCAGCAGAGAGGGTGGGGCGGGGGGCCTGGCGCAGTTCTTC
abundance: NA; d_gene: NA; j_gene: TRBJ1-2; v_gene: TRBV6-1; CDR3aa: CASKQGPWYTF; CDR3nt: TGTGCCAGTAAACAGGGCCCGTGGTACACCTTC
abundance: NA; d_gene: NA; j_gene: TRBJ2-1; v_gene: TRBV7-3; CDR3aa: CASSFWSSKSSYNEQFF; CDR3nt: TGTGCCAGCAGCTTCTGGTCTAGCAAGAGCTCCTACAATGAGCAGTTCTTC
abundance: NA; d_gene: TRBD1; j_gene: TRBJ1-4; v_gene: TRBV7-9; CDR3aa: CASGDSLAEKLFF; CDR3nt: TGTGCCAGCGGGGACAGCTTGGCTGAAAAACTGTTTTTT
abundance: NA; d_gene: TRBD1; j_gene: TRBJ1-6; v_gene: TRBV14; CDR3aa: CASSRTGEDLLGSPLHF; CDR3nt: TGTGCCAGCAGCCGGACAGGGGAGGACCTACTGGGTTCACCCCTCCACTTT
abundance: NA; d_gene: NA; j_gene: TRBJ2-7; v_gene: TRBV11-2; CDR3aa: CASSFRPFEQYF; CDR3nt: TGTGCCAGCAGCTTCCGTCCCTTCGAGCAGTACTTC
abundance: NA; d_gene: TRBD1; j_gene: TRBJ1-6; v_gene: TRBV2; CDR3aa: CASRGTGTSSYNSPLHF; CDR3nt: TGTGCCAGCAGAGGGACAGGGACAAGCTCCTATAATTCACCCCTCCACTTT
abundance: NA; d_gene: NA; j_gene: TRBJ2-7; v_gene: TRBV27; CDR3aa: CASSLARGAEQYF; CDR3nt: TGTGCCAGCAGTTTAGCCCGGGGAGCCGAGCAGTACTTC
abundance: few; d_gene: NA; j_gene: TRBJ2-1; v_gene: TRBV27; CDR3aa: CASSWDIYNEQFF; CDR3nt: TGTGCCAGCAGTTGGGACATCTACAATGAGCAGTTCTTC
abundance: NA; d_gene: NA; j_gene: TRBJ1-1; v_gene: TRBV4-1; CDR3aa: CASSQDRVREFPEAFF; CDR3nt: TGCGCCAGCAGCCAAGATAGAGTCAGGGAATTCCCTGAAGCTTTCTTT
abundance: NA; d_gene: NA; j_gene: TRBJ2-7; v_gene: TRBV6-1; CDR3aa: CASSTTVRYEQYF; CDR3nt: TGTGCCAGCAGTACGACAGTCCGCTACGAGCAGTACTTC
abundance: few; d_gene: NA; j_gene: TRBJ2-7; v_gene: TRBV7-9; CDR3aa: CASSLGTAPDYEQYF; CDR3nt: TGTGCCAGCAGCTTAGGGACAGCACCCGACTACGAGCAGTACTTC
abundance: NA; d_gene: NA; j_gene: TRBJ2-1; v_gene: TRBV11-2; CDR3aa: CASSLGESSYNEQFF; CDR3nt: TGTGCCAGCAGCTTAGGCGAGAGCTCCTACAATGAGCAGTTCTTC
abundance: NA; d_gene: NA; j_gene: TRBJ1-4; v_gene: TRBV25-1; CDR3aa: CASSNGDNEKLFF; CDR3nt: TGTGCCAGCAGTAACGGGGATAATGAAAAACTGTTTTTT
abundance: few; d_gene: NA; j_gene: TRBJ2-7; v_gene: TRBV4-1; CDR3aa: CASSLLTGPYEQYF; CDR3nt: TGCGCCAGCAGCCTACTTACAGGACCCTACGAGCAGTACTTC
abundance: NA; d_gene: NA; j_gene: TRBJ1-2; v_gene: TRBV7-9; CDR3aa: CASSFSPSASSGYTF; CDR3nt: TGTGCCAGCAGCTTTTCCCCGTCAGCGAGCAGTGGCTACACCTTC
abundance: few; d_gene: TRBD1; j_gene: TRBJ2-7; v_gene: TRBV5-5; CDR3aa: CASSRGTGSYEQYF; CDR3nt: TGTGCCAGCAGCAGGGGGACAGGCTCCTACGAGCAGTACTTC
abundance: NA; d_gene: NA; j_gene: TRBJ2-1; v_gene: TRBV7-9; CDR3aa: CASSLASGGAGWNEQFF; CDR3nt: TGTGCCAGCAGCTTAGCGAGTGGCGGGGCGGGATGGAATGAGCAGTTCTTC
abundance: NA; d_gene: TRBD2; j_gene: TRBJ2-2; v_gene: TRBV5-6; CDR3aa: CASSSGGTNTGELFF; CDR3nt: TGTGCCAGCAGCTCGGGGGGGACGAACACCGGGGAGCTGTTTTTT
abundance: NA; d_gene: NA; j_gene: TRBJ2-7; v_gene: TRBV11-2; CDR3aa: CASSFRGYEQYF; CDR3nt: TGTGCCAGCAGCTTCCGGGGCTACGAGCAGTACTTC
abundance: NA; d_gene: NA; j_gene: TRBJ2-7; v_gene: TRBV19; CDR3aa: CASSISGGGSAYEQYF; CDR3nt: TGTGCCAGTAGTATATCGGGTGGAGGCAGTGCCTACGAGCAGTACTTC